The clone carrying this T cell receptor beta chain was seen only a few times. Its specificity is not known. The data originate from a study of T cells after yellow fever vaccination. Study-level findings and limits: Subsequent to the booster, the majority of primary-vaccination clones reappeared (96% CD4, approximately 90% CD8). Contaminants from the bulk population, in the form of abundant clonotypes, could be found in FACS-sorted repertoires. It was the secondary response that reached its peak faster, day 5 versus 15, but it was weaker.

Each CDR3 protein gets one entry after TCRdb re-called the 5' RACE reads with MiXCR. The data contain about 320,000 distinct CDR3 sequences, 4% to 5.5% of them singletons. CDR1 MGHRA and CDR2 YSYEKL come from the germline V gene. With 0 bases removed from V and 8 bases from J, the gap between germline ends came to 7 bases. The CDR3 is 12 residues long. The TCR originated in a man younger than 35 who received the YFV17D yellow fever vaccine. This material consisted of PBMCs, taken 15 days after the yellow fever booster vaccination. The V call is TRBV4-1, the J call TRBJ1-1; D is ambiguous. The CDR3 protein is CASSQDSQEAFF. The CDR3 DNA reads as TGCGCCAGCAGCCAAGATTCACAGGAAGCTTTCTTT.